Listed below are T cell receptor beta chains from one sample, sequenced in a study of a mutant IDH1 vaccine in newly diagnosed glioma. No antigens are known for them. Generated by immunoSEQ multiplex PCR, the TCRdb table keeps only in-frame clones and is missing some. The sample lists roughly 50,000 clones; approximately 78% were seen once. The sequences come from PBMCs, collected from a glioma patient whose treatment included an IDH1 peptide vaccine. These receptors all stem from a woman in her forties with glioma. CDR3s include the opening cysteine and the closing phenylalanine or tryptophan. D genes are given only for firm matches. Clone size appears in some rows only: once, few, many, or a class for an expanded clone.

>13|.|TRBV2|.|TRBJ1-3
TGTGCCAGCAGCCCCTCTCAGTTTATCACCATATATTTT
CASSPSQFITIYF
>14|.|TRBV12-5|.|TRBJ1-2
TGTGCTAGTGGTGTGCCTTGGGGAGGGGATGGCTACACCTTC
CASGVPWGGDGYTF
>17|TRBD1|TRBV10-3|once|TRBJ2-2
TGTGCCATCAGTGAGATAATGACAGGGCCGAACACCGGGGAGCTGTTTTTT
CAISEIMTGPNTGELFF
>15|TRBD1|TRBV4-1|medium-sized|TRBJ2-7
TGCGCCAGCAGCCAAGTACGGGACAGAACCTACGAGCAGTACTTC
CASSQVRDRTYEQYF
>13|.|TRBV6-5|once|TRBJ1-2
TGTGCCAGCAGGGGGGCAGGGGATGAGGGCTACACCTTC
CASRGAGDEGYTF
>14|.|TRBV4-1|few|TRBJ2-5
TGCGCCAGCAGCTGGTATGGGGGGCAAGAGACCCAGTACTTC
CASSWYGGQETQYF
>16|.|TRBV5-4|.|TRBJ2-7
TGTGCCAGCAGCTTGTCAGGGCGGAGGGCGGGCCACGAGCAGTACTTC
CASSLSGRRAGHEQYF
>14|.|TRBV2|once|TRBJ1-5
TGTGCCAGCTCAGCTGAGGATGGCAATCAGCCCCAGCATTTT
CASSAEDGNQPQHF
>13|TRBD1|TRBV28|.|TRBJ2-5
TGTGCCAGCAGTTTGGGACAGGGAGTGACCCAGTACTTC
CASSLGQGVTQYF
>14|.|TRBV14|.|TRBJ2-2
TGTGCCAGCAGCCAAGGGTCGGACACCGGGGAGCTGTTTTTT
CASSQGSDTGELFF
>16|.|TRBV9|.|TRBJ1-1
TGTGCCAGCAGCTCAAACCATAATAAGATGAACACTGAAGCTTTCTTT
CASSSNHNKMNTEAFF
>14|.|TRBV5-1|.|TRBJ2-7
TGCGCCAGCAGCTTGGTAGGGGGGCCCTCGGAGCAGTACTTC
CASSLVGGPSEQYF
>14|.|TRBV30|once|TRBJ1-6
TGTGCCTGGAGTCCCGACTTACTGAATTCACCCCTCCACTTT
CAWSPDLLNSPLHF
>15|TRBD2|TRBV5-1|.|TRBJ2-7
TGCGCCAGCAGAACAGGACTAGCGGCCGCCTACGAGCAGTACTTC
CASRTGLAAAYEQYF
>16|TRBD1|TRBV27|.|TRBJ2-5
TGTGCCAGCAGTTCGTCCCCTACAGGGGGCGAAGAGACCCAGTACTTC
CASSSSPTGGEETQYF
>14|.|TRBV27|.|TRBJ1-1
TGTGCCAGCAGTTTAGCACATATGAACACTGAAGCTTTCTTT
CASSLAHMNTEAFF
>15|.|TRBV19|.|TRBJ2-7
TGTGCCAGTAGTCCGAACAGGGGAGGGTCCTACGAGCAGTACTTC
CASSPNRGGSYEQYF
>18|.|TRBV2|.|TRBJ1-5
TGTGCCAGCAGTGAAGGAAGAGTCCCAGGCTCGTCGGATCAGCCCCAGCATTTT
CASSEGRVPGSSDQPQHF
>16|TRBD2|TRBV13|.|TRBJ2-5
TGTGCCAGCAGCCGAGAGGGACTAGCGGTTCCCATGGCCCAGTACTTC
CASSREGLAVPMAQYF
>14|.|TRBV19|.|TRBJ2-7
TGTGCCAGCCGTCCTGTGGGGGGCTCCTACGAGCAGTACTTC
CASRPVGGSYEQYF
>14|TRBD1|TRBV2|.|TRBJ1-5
TGTGCCAGCAGGCCCGCAGGGGGGAATCAGCCCCAGCATTTT
CASRPAGGNQPQHF
>15|.|TRBV7-8|once|TRBJ1-1
TGTGCCAGCAGCTTAGAGTTGGCCATGAACACTGAAGCTTTCTTT
CASSLELAMNTEAFF
>13|.|TRBV19|.|TRBJ1-1
TGTGCCACTCATCAGACCGCCGGCACTGAAGCTTTCTTT
CATHQTAGTEAFF
>14|.|TRBV19|.|TRBJ2-1
TGTGCCATTAAAAGGACAGCTTCCTACAATGAGCAGTTCTTC
CAIKRTASYNEQFF